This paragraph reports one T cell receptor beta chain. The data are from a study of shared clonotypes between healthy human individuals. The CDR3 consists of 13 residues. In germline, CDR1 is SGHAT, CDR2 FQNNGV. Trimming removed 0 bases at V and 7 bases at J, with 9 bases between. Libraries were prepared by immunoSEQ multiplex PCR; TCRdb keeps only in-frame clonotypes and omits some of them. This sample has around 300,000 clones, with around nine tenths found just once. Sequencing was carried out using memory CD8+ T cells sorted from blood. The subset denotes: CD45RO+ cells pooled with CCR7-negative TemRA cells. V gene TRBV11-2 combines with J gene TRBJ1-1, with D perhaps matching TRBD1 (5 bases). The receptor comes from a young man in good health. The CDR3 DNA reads TGTGCCAGCAGCTTAGATACAGGAAATGAAGCTTTCTTT. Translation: CASSLDTGNEAFF.